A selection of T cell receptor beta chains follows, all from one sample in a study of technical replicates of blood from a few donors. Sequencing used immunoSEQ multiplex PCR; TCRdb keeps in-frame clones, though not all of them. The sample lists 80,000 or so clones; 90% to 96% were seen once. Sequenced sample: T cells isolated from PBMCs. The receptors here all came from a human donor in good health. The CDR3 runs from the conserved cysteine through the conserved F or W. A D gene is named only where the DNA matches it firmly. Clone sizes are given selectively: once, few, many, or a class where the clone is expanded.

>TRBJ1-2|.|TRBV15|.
CATSRDRGTGIYGYTF
TGTGCCACCAGCAGAGACCGCGGGACGGGGATCTATGGCTACACCTTC
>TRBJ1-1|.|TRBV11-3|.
CASSSDSIEAFF
TGTGCCAGCAGCTCAGACAGTATTGAAGCTTTCTTT
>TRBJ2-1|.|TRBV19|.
CASSRGGLGTLNEQFF
TGTGCCAGTAGTAGGGGGGGCTTAGGAACCCTCAATGAGCAGTTCTTC
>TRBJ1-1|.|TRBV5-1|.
CASSLGTAITEAFF
TGCGCCAGCAGCTTGGGGACAGCGATTACTGAAGCTTTCTTT
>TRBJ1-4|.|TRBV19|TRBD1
CASSGTGREKLFF
TGTGCCAGTTCCGGGACAGGGAGAGAAAAACTGTTTTTT
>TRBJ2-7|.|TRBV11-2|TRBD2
CASSLQGPSGTLGFF
TGTGCCAGCAGCTTACAGGGACCTAGCGGTACCCTGGGGTTCTTC
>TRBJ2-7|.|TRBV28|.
CASSLQGIRYEQYF
TGTGCCAGCAGTTTACAGGGAATACGGTACGAGCAGTACTTC
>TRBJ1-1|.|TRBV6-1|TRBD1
CASSTTGGLEAFF
TGTGCCAGCAGTACAACAGGGGGGCTTGAAGCTTTCTTT
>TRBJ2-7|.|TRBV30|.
CAYGTGQGYEQYF
TGTGCTTACGGTACAGGGCAAGGCTACGAGCAGTACTTC
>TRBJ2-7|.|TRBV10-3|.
CAIRSEVYEQYF
TGTGCCATCAGAAGCGAGGTTTACGAGCAGTACTTC
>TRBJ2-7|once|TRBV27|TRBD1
CASSFGGQVGATYEQYF
TGTGCCAGCAGTTTCGGGGGACAGGTGGGGGCCACCTACGAGCAGTACTTC
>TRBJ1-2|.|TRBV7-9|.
CASSLVGVDGYTF
TGTGCCAGCAGCTTAGTAGGGGTCGATGGCTACACCTTC
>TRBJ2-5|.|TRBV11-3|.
CASSLTGVVETQYF
TGTGCCAGCAGCTTAACGGGAGTAGTGGAGACCCAGTACTTC
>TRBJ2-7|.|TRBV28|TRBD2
CASSQEREGPSREQYF
TGTGCCAGCAGCCAAGAGCGGGAGGGTCCGTCGCGGGAGCAGTACTTC
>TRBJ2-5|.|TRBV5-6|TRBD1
CASSLLRDRGPETQYF
TGTGCCAGCAGCTTGCTCCGGGACAGGGGGCCAGAGACCCAGTACTTC
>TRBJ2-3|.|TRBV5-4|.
CASSPGTTLITDTQYF
TGTGCCAGCAGCCCCGGGACAACCCTTATCACAGATACGCAGTATTTT
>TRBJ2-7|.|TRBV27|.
CASSPGHISYEQYF
TGTGCCAGCAGTCCGGGACACATTTCCTACGAGCAGTACTTC
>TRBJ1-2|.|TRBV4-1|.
CASSPVQGGVPYGYTF
TGCGCCAGCAGCCCGGTACAGGGAGGGGTGCCTTATGGCTACACCTTC
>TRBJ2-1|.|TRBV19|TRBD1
CASSIPGTGVEEQFF
TGTGCCAGTAGTATTCCCGGGACAGGGGTAGAGGAGCAGTTCTTC
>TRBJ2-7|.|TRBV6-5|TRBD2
CASSWTSEENEQYF
TGTGCCAGCAGTTGGACTAGTGAGGAGAACGAGCAGTACTTC
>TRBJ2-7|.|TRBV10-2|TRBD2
CASSDSGRGNEQYF
TGCGCCAGCAGTGATAGCGGGAGGGGTAACGAGCAGTACTTC
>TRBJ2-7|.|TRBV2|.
CASSEISGMREQYF
TGTGCCAGCAGTGAAATTTCAGGGATGAGGGAGCAGTACTTC
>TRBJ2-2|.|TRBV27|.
CASSLFRGVEELFF
TGTGCCAGCAGTCTCTTCAGGGGGGTTGAGGAGCTGTTTTTT
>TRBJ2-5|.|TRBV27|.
CASTTGETQYF
TGTGCCAGCACCACGGGAGAGACCCAGTACTTC
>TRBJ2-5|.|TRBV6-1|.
CASSEADGVGTQYF
TGTGCCAGCAGTGAAGCGGATGGAGTGGGGACCCAGTACTTC
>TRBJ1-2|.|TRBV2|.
CASSGTNYGYTF
TGTGCCAGCAGCGGGACAAACTATGGCTACACCTTC
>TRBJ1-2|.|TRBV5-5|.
CASSSSGGGYTF
TGTGCCAGCAGCTCCAGCGGCGGAGGCTACACCTTC
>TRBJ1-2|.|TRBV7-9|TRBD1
CASSQVQGGYGYTF
TGTGCCAGCAGCCAGGTCCAGGGGGGCTATGGCTACACCTTC
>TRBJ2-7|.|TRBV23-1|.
CASSPEERSYEQYF
TGCGCCAGCAGTCCGGAGGAAAGGTCCTACGAGCAGTACTTC
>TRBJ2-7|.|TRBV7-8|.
CASSLALTYEQYF
TGTGCCAGCAGCTTAGCTCTAACCTACGAGCAGTACTTC
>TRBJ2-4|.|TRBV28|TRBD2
CASSLPTSGRSKNIQYF
TGTGCCAGCAGTTTACCGACTAGCGGGAGGTCCAAAAACATTCAGTACTTC
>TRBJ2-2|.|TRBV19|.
CASSKAVNTGELFF
TGTGCCAGTAGTAAAGCGGTGAACACCGGGGAGCTGTTTTTT
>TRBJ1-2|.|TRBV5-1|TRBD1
CASSSQGNGYTF
TGCGCCAGCAGCTCACAGGGGAATGGCTACACCTTC
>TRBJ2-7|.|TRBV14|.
CASSQNTGPAYEQYF
TGTGCCAGCAGCCAAAATACAGGCCCTGCCTACGAGCAGTACTTC
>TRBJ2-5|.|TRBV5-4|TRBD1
CASSRQGAHLETQYF
TGTGCCAGCAGCCGCCAGGGGGCGCATCTTGAGACCCAGTACTTC
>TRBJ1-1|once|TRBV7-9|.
CASSLAEAGKAFF
TGTGCCAGCAGCTTAGCTGAGGCAGGGAAAGCTTTCTTT
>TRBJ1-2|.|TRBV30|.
CAWSVEGRNYGYTF
TGTGCCTGGAGTGTTGAGGGGAGGAACTATGGCTACACCTTC
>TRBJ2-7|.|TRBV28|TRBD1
CASSHPGQGTREQYF
TGTGCCAGCAGCCATCCGGGACAGGGAACAAGGGAGCAGTACTTC
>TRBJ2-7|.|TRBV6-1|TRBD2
CANGRSSYEQYF
TGTGCCAACGGGAGGAGCTCCTACGAGCAGTACTTC
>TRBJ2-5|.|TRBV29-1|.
CSVEVTGTLGRETQYF
TGCAGCGTTGAAGTAACCGGGACTCTGGGGCGGGAGACCCAGTACTTC
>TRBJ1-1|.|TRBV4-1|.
CASSQAVNTEAFF
TGCGCCAGCAGCCAAGCAGTTAACACTGAAGCTTTCTTT